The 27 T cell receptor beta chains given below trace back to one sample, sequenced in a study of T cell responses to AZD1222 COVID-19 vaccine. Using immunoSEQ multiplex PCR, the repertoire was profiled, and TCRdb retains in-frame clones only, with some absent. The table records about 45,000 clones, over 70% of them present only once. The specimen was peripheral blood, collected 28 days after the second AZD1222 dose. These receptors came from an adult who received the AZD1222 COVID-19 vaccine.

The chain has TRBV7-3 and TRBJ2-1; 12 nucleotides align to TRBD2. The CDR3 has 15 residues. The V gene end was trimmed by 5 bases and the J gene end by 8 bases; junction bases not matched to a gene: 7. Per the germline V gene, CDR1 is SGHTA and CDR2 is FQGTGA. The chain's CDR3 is CASSRTSGGRDEQFF. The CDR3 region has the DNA TGTGCCAGCAGCCGAACTAGCGGGGGGCGCGATGAGCAGTTCTTC.

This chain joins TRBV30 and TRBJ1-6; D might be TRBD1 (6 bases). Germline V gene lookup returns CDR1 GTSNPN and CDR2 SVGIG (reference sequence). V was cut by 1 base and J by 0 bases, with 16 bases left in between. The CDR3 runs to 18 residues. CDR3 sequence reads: CAWSAGQWSSSYNSPLHF. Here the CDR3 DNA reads TGTGCCTGGAGTGCCGGACAGTGGTCGAGCTCCTATAATTCACCCCTCCACTTT.

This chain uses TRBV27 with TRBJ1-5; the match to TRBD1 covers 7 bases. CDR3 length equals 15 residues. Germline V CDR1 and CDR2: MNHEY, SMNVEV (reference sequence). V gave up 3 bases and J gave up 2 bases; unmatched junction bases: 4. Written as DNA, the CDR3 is TGTGCCAGCAGTTTGAACAGGGGAGGCAATCAGCCCCAGCATTTT. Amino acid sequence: CASSLNRGGNQPQHF.

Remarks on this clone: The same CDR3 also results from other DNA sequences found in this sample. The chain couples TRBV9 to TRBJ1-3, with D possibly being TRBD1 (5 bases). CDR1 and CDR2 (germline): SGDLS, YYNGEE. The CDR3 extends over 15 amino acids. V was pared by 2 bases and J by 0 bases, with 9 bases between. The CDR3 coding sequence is TGTGCCAGCAGCGTGGGTGGGGGCTCTGGAAACACCATATATTTT. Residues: CASSVGGGSGNTIYF.

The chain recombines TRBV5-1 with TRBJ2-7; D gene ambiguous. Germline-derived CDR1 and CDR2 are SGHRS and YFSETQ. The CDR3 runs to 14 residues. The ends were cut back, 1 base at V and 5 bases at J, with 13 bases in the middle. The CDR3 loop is CASSLSRPLDEQYF. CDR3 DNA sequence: TGCGCCAGCAGCTTGTCTCGGCCCTTGGACGAGCAGTACTTC.

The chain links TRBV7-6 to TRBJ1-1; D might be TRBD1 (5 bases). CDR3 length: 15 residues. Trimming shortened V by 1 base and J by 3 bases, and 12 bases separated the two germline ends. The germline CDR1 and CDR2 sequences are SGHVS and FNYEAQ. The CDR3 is CASSLGAGGHTEAFF. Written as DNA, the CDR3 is TGTGCCAGCAGCTTAGGCGCGGGGGGACACACTGAAGCTTTCTTT.

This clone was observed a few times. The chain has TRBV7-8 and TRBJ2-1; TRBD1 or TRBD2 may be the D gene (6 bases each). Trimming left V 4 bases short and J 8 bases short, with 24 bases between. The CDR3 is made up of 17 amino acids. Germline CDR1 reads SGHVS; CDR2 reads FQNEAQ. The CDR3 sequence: CASSSPKGGSLWDEQFF. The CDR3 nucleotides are TGTGCCAGCAGCTCTCCCAAAGGGGGGAGCCTCTGGGATGAGCAGTTCTTC.

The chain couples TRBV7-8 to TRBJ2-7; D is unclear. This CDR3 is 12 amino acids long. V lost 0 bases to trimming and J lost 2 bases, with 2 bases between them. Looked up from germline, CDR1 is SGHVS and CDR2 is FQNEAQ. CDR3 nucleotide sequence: TGTGCCAGCAGCTTAGCGGCCTACGAGCAGTACTTC. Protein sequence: CASSLAAYEQYF.

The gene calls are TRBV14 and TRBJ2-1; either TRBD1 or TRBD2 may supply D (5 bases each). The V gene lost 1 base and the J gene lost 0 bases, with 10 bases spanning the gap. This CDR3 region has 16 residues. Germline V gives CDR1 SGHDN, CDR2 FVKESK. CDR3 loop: CASSQGGGFSYNEQFF. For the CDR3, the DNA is TGTGCCAGCAGCCAAGGTGGGGGATTCTCCTACAATGAGCAGTTCTTC.

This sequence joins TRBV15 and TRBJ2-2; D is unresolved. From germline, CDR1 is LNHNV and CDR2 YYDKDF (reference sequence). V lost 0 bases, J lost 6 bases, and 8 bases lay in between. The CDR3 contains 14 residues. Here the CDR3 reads CATSRDSTAGELFF. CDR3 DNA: TGTGCCACCAGCAGAGATAGCACAGCCGGGGAGCTGTTTTTT.

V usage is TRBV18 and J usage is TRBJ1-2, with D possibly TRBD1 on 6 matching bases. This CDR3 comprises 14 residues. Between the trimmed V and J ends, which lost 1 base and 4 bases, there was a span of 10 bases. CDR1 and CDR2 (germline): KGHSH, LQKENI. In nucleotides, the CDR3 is TGTGCCAGCTCACCACAGGGGGGCGGCTATGGCTACACCTTC. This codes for CASSPQGGGYGYTF. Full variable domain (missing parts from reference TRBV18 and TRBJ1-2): NAGVMQNPRHLVRRRGQEARLRCSPMKGHSHVYWYRQLPEEGLKFMVYLQKENIIDESGMPKERFSAEFPKEGPSILRIQQVVRGDSAAYFCASSPQGGGYGYTFGSGTRLTVV.

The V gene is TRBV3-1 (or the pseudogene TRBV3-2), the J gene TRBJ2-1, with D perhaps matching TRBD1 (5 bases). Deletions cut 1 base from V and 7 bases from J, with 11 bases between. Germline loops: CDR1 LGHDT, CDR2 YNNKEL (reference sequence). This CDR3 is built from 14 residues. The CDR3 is CASSQVLRTNEQFF. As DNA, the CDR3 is TGTGCCAGCAGCCAAGTACTTAGGACAAATGAGCAGTTCTTC.

CDR3 protein: CASRRTGVGQPQHF. As DNA, the CDR3 is TGTGCCAGCAGGAGAACAGGGGTAGGTCAGCCCCAGCATTTT. The chain recombines TRBV2 with TRBJ1-5; 7 bases agree with TRBD1. Germline V CDR1 and CDR2: SNHLY, FYNNEI. The CDR3 runs to 14 residues. V shed 6 bases and J 6 bases; nucleotides not matched to a gene: 8.

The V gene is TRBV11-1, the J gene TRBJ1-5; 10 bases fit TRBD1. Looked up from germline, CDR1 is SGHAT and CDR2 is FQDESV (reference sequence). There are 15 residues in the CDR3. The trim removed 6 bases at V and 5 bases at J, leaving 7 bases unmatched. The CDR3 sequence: CASSPGTGVDQPQHF. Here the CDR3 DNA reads TGTGCCAGCAGTCCAGGGACAGGGGTGGATCAGCCCCAGCATTTT.

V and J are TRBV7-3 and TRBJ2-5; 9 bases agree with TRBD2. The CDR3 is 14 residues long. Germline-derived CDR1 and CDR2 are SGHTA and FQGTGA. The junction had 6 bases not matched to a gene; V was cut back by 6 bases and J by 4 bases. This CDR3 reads CASSSSGLAETQYF. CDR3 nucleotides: TGTGCCAGCAGTTCCTCGGGACTAGCAGAGACCCAGTACTTC.

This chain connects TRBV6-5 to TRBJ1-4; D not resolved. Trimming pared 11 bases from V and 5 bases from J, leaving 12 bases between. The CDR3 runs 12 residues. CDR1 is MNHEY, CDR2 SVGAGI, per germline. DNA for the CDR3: TGTGCCGGCGGGGAGAGAAATGAAAAACTGTTTTTT. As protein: CAGGERNEKLFF.

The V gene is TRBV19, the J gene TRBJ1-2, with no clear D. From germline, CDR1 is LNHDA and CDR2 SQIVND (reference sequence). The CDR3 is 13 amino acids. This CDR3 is CASVRGWTYGYTF. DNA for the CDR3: TGTGCTTCAGTGAGAGGGTGGACCTATGGCTACACCTTC.

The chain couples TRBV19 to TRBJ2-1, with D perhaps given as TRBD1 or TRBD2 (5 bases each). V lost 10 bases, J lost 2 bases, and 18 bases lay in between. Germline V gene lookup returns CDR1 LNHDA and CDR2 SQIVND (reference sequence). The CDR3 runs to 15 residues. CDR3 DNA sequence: TGTGCCACGACTACTTCGACAGAGCCCTACAATGAGCAGTTCTTC. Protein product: CATTTSTEPYNEQFF.

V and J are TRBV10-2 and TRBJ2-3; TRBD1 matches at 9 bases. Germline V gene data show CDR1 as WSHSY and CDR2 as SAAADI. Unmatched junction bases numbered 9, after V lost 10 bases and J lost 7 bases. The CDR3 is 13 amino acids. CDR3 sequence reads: CATRTGAVNTQYF. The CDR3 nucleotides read TGCGCCACCCGGACAGGGGCGGTAAATACGCAGTATTTT.

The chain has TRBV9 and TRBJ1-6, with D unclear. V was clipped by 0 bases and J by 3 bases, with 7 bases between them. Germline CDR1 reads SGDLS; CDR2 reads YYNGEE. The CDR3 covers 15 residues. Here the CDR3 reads CASSVEAVYNSPLHF. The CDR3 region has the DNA TGTGCCAGCAGCGTAGAGGCAGTCTATAATTCACCCCTCCACTTT. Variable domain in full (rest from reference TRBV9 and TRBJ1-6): DSGVTQTPKHLITATGQRVTLRCSPRSGDLSVYWYQQSLDQGLQFLIQYYNGEERAKGNILERFSAQQFPDLHSELNLSSLELGDSALYFCASSVEAVYNSPLHFGNGTRLTVT.

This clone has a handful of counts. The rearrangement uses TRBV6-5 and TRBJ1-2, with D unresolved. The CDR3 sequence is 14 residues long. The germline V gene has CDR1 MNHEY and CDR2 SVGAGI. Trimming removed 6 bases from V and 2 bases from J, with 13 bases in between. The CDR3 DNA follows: TGTGCCAGCAGCAGGCTGGGTAGCAACTATGGCTACACCTTC. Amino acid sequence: CASSRLGSNYGYTF.

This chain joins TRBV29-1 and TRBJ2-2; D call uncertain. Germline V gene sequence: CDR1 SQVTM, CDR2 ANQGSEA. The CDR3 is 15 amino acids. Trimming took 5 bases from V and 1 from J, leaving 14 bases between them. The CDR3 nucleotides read TGCAGCGTTTCCGACACCCTTATGAACACCGGGGAGCTGTTTTTT. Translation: CSVSDTLMNTGELFF.

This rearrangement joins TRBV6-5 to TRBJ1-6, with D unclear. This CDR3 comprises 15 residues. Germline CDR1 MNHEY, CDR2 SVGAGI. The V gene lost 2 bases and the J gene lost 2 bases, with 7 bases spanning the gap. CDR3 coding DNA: TGTGCCAGCAGTTACGAGGAAACCTATAATTCACCCCTCCACTTT. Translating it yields CASSYEETYNSPLHF.

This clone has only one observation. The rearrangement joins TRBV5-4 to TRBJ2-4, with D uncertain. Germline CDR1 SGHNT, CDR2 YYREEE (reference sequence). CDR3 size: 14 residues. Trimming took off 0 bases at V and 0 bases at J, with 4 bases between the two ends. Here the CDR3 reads CASSLVGAKNIQYF. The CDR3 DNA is TGTGCCAGCAGCTTGGTTGGAGCCAAAAACATTCAGTACTTC. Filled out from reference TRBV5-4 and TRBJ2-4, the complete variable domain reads ETGVTQSPTHLIKTRGQQVTLRCSSQSGHNTVSWYQQALGQGPQFIFQYYREEENGRGNFPPRFSGLQFPNYSSELNVNALELDDSALYLCASSLVGAKNIQYFGAGTRLSVL.

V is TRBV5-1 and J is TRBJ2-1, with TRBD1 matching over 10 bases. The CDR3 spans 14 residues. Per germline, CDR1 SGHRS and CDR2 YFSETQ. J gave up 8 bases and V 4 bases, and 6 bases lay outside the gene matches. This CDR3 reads CASSRGQGFDEQFF. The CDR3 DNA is TGCGCCAGCAGCCGGGGACAGGGGTTCGATGAGCAGTTCTTC.

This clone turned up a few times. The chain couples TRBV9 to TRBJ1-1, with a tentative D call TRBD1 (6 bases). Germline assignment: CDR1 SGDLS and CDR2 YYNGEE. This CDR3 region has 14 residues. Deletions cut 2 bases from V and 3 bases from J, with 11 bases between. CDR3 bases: TGTGCCAGCAGCGTCGGAGGGGGTCACACTGAAGCTTTCTTT. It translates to CASSVGGGHTEAFF.

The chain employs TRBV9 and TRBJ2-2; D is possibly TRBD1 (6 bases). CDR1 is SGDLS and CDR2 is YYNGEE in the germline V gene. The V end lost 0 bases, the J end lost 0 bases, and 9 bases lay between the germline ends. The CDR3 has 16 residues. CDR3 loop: CASSVGQAANTGELFF. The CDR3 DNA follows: TGTGCCAGCAGCGTAGGACAGGCCGCGAACACCGGGGAGCTGTTTTTT. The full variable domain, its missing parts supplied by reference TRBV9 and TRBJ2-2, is DSGVTQTPKHLITATGQRVTLRCSPRSGDLSVYWYQQSLDQGLQFLIQYYNGEERAKGNILERFSAQQFPDLHSELNLSSLELGDSALYFCASSVGQAANTGELFFGEGSRLTVL.